This record covers a single T cell receptor (beta chain). One entry per CDR3 protein results from TCRdb running MiXCR on the 5' RACE reads. The data show 50,000 or so distinct CDR3 sequences, about 13% seen once. V lost 0 bases to trimming and J lost 0 bases, with 10 bases between them. The germline gives CDR1 SGHRS, CDR2 YFSETQ. This CDR3 has 16 residues. The data belong to a study of early T cells in non-severe SARS-CoV-2 infection. The sequencing input was whole blood. V and J are TRBV5-1 and TRBJ2-1; D gene uncertain. The clonotype originates from an adult who was a healthcare worker with PCR-confirmed SARS-CoV-2 infection or an uninfected control (not recorded which). CDR3 DNA sequence: TGCGCCAGCAGCTTGGAAGGCGCCAGCTCCTACAATGAGCAGTTCTTC. Translated, it gives CASSLEGASSYNEQFF.